This T cell receptor (beta chain) was identified during a study of graft-versus-host responses after intestinal transplantation. Study-wide background: Anti-thymocyte globulin was used for induction in all recipients, who then took tacrolimus and steroids for roughly three years. Points from the study as a whole: Detected in recipient marrow were GvH clones, some of which were first observed in ileum or blood.

Comments on this clone: The antigen remains undetermined.

Profiling relied on immunoSEQ multiplex PCR, and the TCRdb table lists in-frame clones only, not all of them. The sample consists of roughly 30,000 clones, around 83% of them appearing once. The sequencing here drew on unstimulated CD8+ T cells sorted from spleen or lymph node cells, taken before intestinal transplant. The sequence came from a human donor who received an intestinal transplant.

CDR3 sequence reads: CASSFRGRGTEAFF. CDR3 nucleotide sequence: TGTGCCAGCAGCTTTAGGGGCCGAGGCACTGAAGCTTTCTTT. This chain connects TRBV7-2 to TRBJ1-1; possible D gene TRBD1, 5 bases. V gave up 3 bases and J gave up 4 bases, with 12 bases separating them. Per germline, CDR1 SGHTA and CDR2 FQGNSA. This CDR3 is 14 amino acids long.